The rows below give T cell receptor beta chains drawn from one sample of a study of molecular identifiers for immune sequencing clone quantification. One entry per CDR3 protein results from TCRdb running MiXCR on the PCR reads. This table holds 300,000 to 400,000 distinct CDR3 sequences, roughly 24% found once. The sequencing input was naive CD8+ T cells from blood, with Jurkat cell RNA spiked in. The origin of the receptors is a human donor in good health. Some libraries in this study had Jurkat cell RNA spiked in. Both conserved end residues are part of each CDR3. Fields, in order: V gene, clone size, J gene, D gene, CDR3 length, CDR3 protein, CDR3 DNA. The D gene is left open where the match is weak. Not every row has a clone size; where given, it reads once, few, many or a size class.

V: TRBV28
size: .
J: TRBJ2-7
D: TRBD2
length: 16
CDR3: CASSFPGLAASYEQYF
DNA: TGTGCCAGCAGTTTCCCCGGACTAGCGGCCTCCTACGAGCAGTACTTC

V: TRBV6-5
size: many
J: TRBJ2-7
D: .
length: 16
CDR3: CASSYRQGITSYEQYF
DNA: TGTGCCAGCAGTTACCGGCAGGGGATCACCTCCTACGAGCAGTACTTC

V: TRBV11-2
size: many
J: TRBJ2-1
D: .
length: 12
CDR3: CASSSPSREQFF
DNA: TGTGCCAGCAGCTCCCCCTCCCGTGAGCAGTTCTTC

V: TRBV12-5
size: few
J: TRBJ1-1
D: .
length: 12
CDR3: CASGFVNTEAFF
DNA: TGTGCTAGTGGTTTCGTGAACACTGAAGCTTTCTTT

V: TRBV5-1
size: many
J: TRBJ2-3
D: TRBD2
length: 16
CDR3: CASSLASGVVADTQYF
DNA: TGCGCCAGCAGCTTGGCTAGCGGGGTCGTTGCGGATACGCAGTATTTT

V: TRBV4-1
size: .
J: TRBJ2-7
D: TRBD2
length: 15
CDR3: CASSPLAGDLKEQYF
DNA: TGCGCCAGCAGCCCTCTAGCGGGGGACCTTAAAGAGCAGTACTTC

V: TRBV7-9
size: .
J: TRBJ2-2
D: TRBD2
length: 16
CDR3: CASSLRRAGVDGALFF
DNA: TGTGCCAGCAGCTTACGTCGGGCGGGAGTGGACGGGGCGCTGTTTTTT

V: TRBV14
size: .
J: TRBJ2-5
D: .
length: 13
CDR3: CASSHVTGETQYF
DNA: TGTGCCAGCAGCCACGTCACAGGAGAGACCCAGTACTTC

V: TRBV6-1
size: many
J: TRBJ2-1
D: .
length: 16
CDR3: CASSEAVTGPGDEQFF
DNA: TGTGCCAGCAGTGAAGCTGTTACAGGCCCGGGCGATGAGCAGTTCTTC

V: TRBV27
size: few
J: TRBJ1-1
D: .
length: 16
CDR3: CASSFLTGSDFSEAFF
DNA: TGTGCCAGCAGTTTCTTAACAGGGTCCGATTTTTCTGAAGCTTTCTTT

V: TRBV7-2
size: many
J: TRBJ2-1
D: .
length: 13
CDR3: CASSLGLTNEQFF
DNA: TGTGCCAGCAGCTTAGGGCTGACCAATGAGCAGTTCTTC

V: TRBV29-1
size: few
J: TRBJ2-2
D: .
length: 13
CDR3: CSVEQGDTGELFF
DNA: TGCAGCGTTGAACAGGGCGACACCGGGGAGCTGTTTTTT

V: TRBV27
size: .
J: TRBJ1-5
D: .
length: 17
CDR3: CASSPMRFAESNQPQHF
DNA: TGTGCCAGCAGTCCGATGAGATTCGCGGAGAGCAATCAGCCCCAGCATTTT

V: TRBV4-3
size: many
J: TRBJ2-3
D: TRBD2
length: 15
CDR3: CASSLTSGRTDTQYF
DNA: TGCGCCAGCAGCCTAACTAGCGGGAGAACAGATACGCAGTATTTT

V: TRBV5-8
size: many
J: TRBJ1-1
D: .
length: 17
CDR3: CASSLTPERALNTEAFF
DNA: TGTGCCAGCAGCTTAACCCCGGAGAGGGCCCTAAACACTGAAGCTTTCTTT

V: TRBV6-2/TRBV6-3
size: few
J: TRBJ2-5
D: .
length: 16
CDR3: CASSYSYRELQETQYF
DNA: TGTGCCAGCAGTTACTCGTACAGGGAACTTCAAGAGACCCAGTACTTC

V: TRBV7-6
size: many
J: TRBJ2-7
D: .
length: 13
CDR3: CASSLGGLYEQYF
DNA: TGTGCCAGCAGCTTAGGGGGTTTGTACGAGCAGTACTTC

V: TRBV7-2
size: many
J: TRBJ2-3
D: TRBD2
length: 16
CDR3: CASSTYTSGGTDTQYF
DNA: TGTGCCAGCAGCACCTATACTAGCGGGGGCACAGATACGCAGTATTTT

V: TRBV7-9
size: .
J: TRBJ1-4
D: TRBD1
length: 17
CDR3: CASSLPDRGSGGEKLFF
DNA: TGTGCCAGCAGCTTACCGGACAGGGGAAGTGGAGGCGAAAAACTGTTTTTT

V: TRBV28
size: many
J: TRBJ2-5
D: TRBD2
length: 16
CDR3: CASSRGLALGQETQYF
DNA: TGTGCCAGCAGTCGGGGACTAGCGTTGGGCCAAGAGACCCAGTACTTC

V: TRBV24-1
size: many
J: TRBJ2-1
D: .
length: 14
CDR3: CATSDLTGGNEQFF
DNA: TGTGCCACCAGTGACTTGACCGGGGGTAATGAGCAGTTCTTC

V: TRBV4-3
size: many
J: TRBJ2-3
D: .
length: 13
CDR3: CASSQAQGDTQYF
DNA: TGCGCCAGCAGCCAAGCTCAGGGGGATACGCAGTATTTT

V: TRBV5-1
size: many
J: TRBJ2-5
D: .
length: 13
CDR3: CASSTDMDGTQYF
DNA: TGCGCCAGCAGCACGGACATGGACGGGACCCAGTACTTC

V: TRBV28
size: many
J: TRBJ2-3
D: .
length: 14
CDR3: CASIWSGGPDTQYF
DNA: TGTGCCAGCATTTGGAGTGGGGGGCCAGATACGCAGTATTTT

V: TRBV4-1
size: .
J: TRBJ2-7
D: TRBD2
length: 15
CDR3: CASSQGPAGGPEQYF
DNA: TGCGCCAGCAGCCAAGGCCCAGCGGGGGGGCCCGAGCAGTACTTC

V: TRBV28
size: .
J: TRBJ2-7
D: .
length: 12
CDR3: CASSTPGYEQYF
DNA: TGTGCCAGCAGTACCCCCGGCTACGAGCAGTACTTC

V: TRBV27
size: .
J: TRBJ1-5
D: TRBD1
length: 15
CDR3: CASKSGQGGNQPQHF
DNA: TGTGCCAGCAAATCGGGACAGGGAGGCAATCAGCCCCAGCATTTT